The next 13 T cell receptor beta chains were all read from a single sample in a study of T cell clones after liver transplantation. Assay used: immunoSEQ multiplex PCR; TCRdb lists only in-frame clones, some missing. The table has 68,000 or so clones, around 80% seen once. Here the sequenced sample was CD4+ T cells from blood, taken before liver transplant. The receptors come from a human donor who received a liver transplant.

The genes are TRBV18 and TRBJ2-3, with 11 bases identical to TRBD2. The junction had 9 bases not matched to a gene; V was cut back by 6 bases and J by 4 bases. The CDR3 has 16 residues. Germline-derived CDR1 and CDR2 are KGHSH and LQKENI. This CDR3 is CASSPTSGRSADTQYF. The CDR3 coding sequence is TGTGCCAGCTCCCCTACTAGCGGGAGATCAGCAGATACGCAGTATTTT.

The rearrangement uses TRBV7-2 and TRBJ2-2; unclear D gene. The CDR3 has 15 amino acids. Trimming shortened V by 1 base and J by 0 bases, and 6 bases separated the two germline ends. Per the germline V gene, CDR1 is SGHTA and CDR2 is FQGNSA. The CDR3: CASSLGLTNTGELFF. The CDR3 DNA is TGTGCCAGCAGCTTAGGACTCACGAACACCGGGGAGCTGTTTTTT. Based on the CDR3 plus reference TRBV7-2 and TRBJ2-2, the full variable domain is GAGVSQSPSNKVTEKGKDVELRCDPISGHTALYWYRQSLGQGLEFLIYFQGNSAPDKSGLPSDRFSAERTGGSVSTLTIQRTQQEDSAVYLCASSLGLTNTGELFFGEGSRLTVL.

Comments on this clone: Different DNA sequences within this sample yield the same CDR3. The genes are TRBV18 and TRBJ1-5; D gene unclear. Trimming took 3 bases from V and 4 from J, leaving 7 bases between them. The CDR3 covers 13 residues. From germline, CDR1 is KGHSH and CDR2 LQKENI. CDR3 sequence (DNA): TGTGCCAGCTCACCCTCGGGGAATCAGCCCCAGCATTTT. Protein sequence: CASSPSGNQPQHF.

The chain links TRBV10-2 to TRBJ1-1, with D unresolved. V lost 2 bases and J lost 0, with 7 bases in between. CDR3 size: 14 residues. Germline loops: CDR1 WSHSY, CDR2 SAAADI. The CDR3 sequence: CASSEVTVNTEAFF. The CDR3 nucleotides are TGCGCCAGCAGTGAGGTGACGGTGAACACTGAAGCTTTCTTT.

CDR3 bases: TGCGCCAGCAGCCCAGGGACAGGGGCCGGGGAGCTGTTTTTT. It encodes CASSPGTGAGELFF. The rearrangement joins TRBV5-1 to TRBJ2-2, with 10 bases that match TRBD1. Trimming at V came to 4 bases and at J to 6 bases, leaving 3 bases not matched to a gene. The CDR3 loop spans 14 amino acids. The germline CDR1 and CDR2 sequences are SGHRS and YFSETQ.

The CDR3 sequence is CASSLGESTGSYGYTF. CDR3 DNA sequence: TGTGCCAGCAGCTTGGGTGAGTCGACAGGATCCTATGGCTACACCTTC. This chain links TRBV7-9 with TRBJ1-2, with D maybe TRBD1 (6 bases). CDR1 is SEHNR and CDR2 is FQNEAQ in the germline V gene (reference sequence). This CDR3 has 16 amino acids. Trimming took off 3 bases at V and 4 bases at J, with 18 bases between the two ends.

CDR3 nucleotides: TGTGCCAGCAGCTTAGACAGGGGGCGGGTTGAAGCTTTCTTT. Encoded protein: CASSLDRGRVEAFF. This chain joins TRBV7-8 and TRBJ1-1; 9 bases map to TRBD1. Germline-derived CDR1 and CDR2 are SGHVS and FQNEAQ. The J segment lost 7 bases and the V segment lost 1 base, leaving 4 bases of the junction unmatched. CDR3 length: 14 residues.

The V gene is TRBV7-6, the J gene TRBJ2-5, with 8 bases identical to TRBD2. This CDR3 is built from 14 residues. V shed 3 bases, J shed 4 bases, and the junction held 4 bases outside the gene matches. Germline assignment: CDR1 SGHVS and CDR2 FNYEAQ. CDR3 sequence reads: CASSLSGSTETQYF. The CDR3 nucleotides read TGTGCCAGCAGCTTGAGCGGGAGCACAGAGACCCAGTACTTC.

The chain uses TRBV5-8 and TRBJ1-5; no clear D. The CDR3 contains 15 residues. V was clipped by 4 bases and J by 0 bases, with 11 bases between them. Germline V gene data show CDR1 as SGHTS and CDR2 as YDEGEE. CDR3 nucleotide sequence: TGTGCCAGCAGCATGGGGTCTAATAGCAATCAGCCCCAGCATTTT. Translated, it gives CASSMGSNSNQPQHF.

The table lists this clone with a count of one. The gene calls are TRBV7-3 and TRBJ2-1, with a tentative D call TRBD1 (6 bases). V shed 5 bases and J shed 2 bases, with 10 bases lying between them. This CDR3 has 14 residues. CDR1 and CDR2 (germline): SGHTA, FQGTGA. The CDR3 DNA sequence: TGTGCCAGCAGCCTCGGGACACCCTACAATGAGCAGTTCTTC. Its translation: CASSLGTPYNEQFF. The whole variable domain, filled in from reference TRBV7-3 and TRBJ2-1, reads GAGVSQTPSNKVTEKGKYVELRCDPISGHTALYWYRQSLGQGPEFLIYFQGTGAADDSGLPNDRFFAVRPEGSVSTLKIQRTERGDSAVYLCASSLGTPYNEQFFGPGTRLTVL.

CDR3 region: CASSLARGGGTYEQYF. DNA for the CDR3: TGCGCCAGCAGCTTGGCCAGGGGCGGGGGAACCTACGAGCAGTACTTC. V and J are TRBV5-1 and TRBJ2-7, with D perhaps TRBD2 (7 bases). Germline V gives CDR1 SGHRS, CDR2 YFSETQ. Trimming stripped 0 bases from V and 2 bases from J, with 15 bases between. The CDR3 extends over 16 amino acids. Supplemented by reference TRBV5-1 and TRBJ2-7, the full variable domain reads KAGVTQTPRYLIKTRGQQVTLSCSPISGHRSVSWYQQTPGQGLQFLFEYFSETQRNKGNFPGRFSGRQFSNSRSEMNVSTLELGDSALYLCASSLARGGGTYEQYFGPGTRLTVT.

The chain has TRBV7-2 and TRBJ1-2; D is possibly TRBD1 (5 bases). Germline CDR1 is SGHTA and CDR2 is FQGNSA. This CDR3 has 16 residues. The V end was cut by 5 bases, the J end by 8 bases, with 24 bases between. As DNA, the CDR3 is TGTGCCAGCAGCCTCATGGGGCAGGTAACCCTCGGGGGCTACACCTTC. This gives the protein CASSLMGQVTLGGYTF. The variable domain in full, with the rest retrieved from reference TRBV7-2 and TRBJ1-2, is GAGVSQSPSNKVTEKGKDVELRCDPISGHTALYWYRQSLGQGLEFLIYFQGNSAPDKSGLPSDRFSAERTGGSVSTLTIQRTQQEDSAVYLCASSLMGQVTLGGYTFGSGTRLTVV.

A few counts support this clone. The gene calls are TRBV7-2 and TRBJ2-3, with D hard to call. Germline CDR1 and CDR2: SGHTA and FQGNSA. This CDR3 region has 12 residues. Trimming stripped 2 bases from V and 4 bases from J, with 4 bases between. The CDR3: CASSLYADTQYF. CDR3 nucleotide sequence: TGTGCCAGCAGCTTATACGCAGATACGCAGTATTTT.